This T cell receptor beta chain derives from a study of T cells in Graves' hyperthyroidism and ophthalmopathy. RNA transcripts yielded amplified TCR beta CDR3 regions. In the first-round RT-PCR of the TCR CDR3, the HTBI primer set was used. TCRdb re-derived calls from the multiplex PCR reads in MiXCR, one entry per CDR3 protein. The sample shows about 500,000 distinct CDR3 sequences, approximately 15% of them seen only once. Stability of Graves' hyperthyroidism was defined as absent ophthalmopathy progression within 18 months. V dropped 5 bases and J dropped 2; count of bases not matched to a gene: 8. Germline CDR1 DFQATT, CDR2 SNEGSKA (reference sequence). The CDR3 has 15 residues. Note on this clonotype: Its antigen is undetermined.

Study observations and caveats: Most thyroid clonotypes expanded above 0.001 appeared in blood too. Separating ophthalmopathy from stable hyperthyroidism was achieved by a 13 V-J model.

The gene calls are TRBV20-1 and TRBJ2-1, with 8 nucleotides matching TRBD2. The sequenced sample consisted of blood. The TCR was taken from a woman younger than 35 with Graves' hyperthyroidism. The CDR3 DNA reads TGCAGTGCTCCCGAGACTAGCGCGGCCTACAATGAGCAGTTCTTC. It translates to CSAPETSAAYNEQFF.